These 23 T cell receptor beta chains were all obtained from the same sample, sequenced in a study of blood T cell repertoires in COVID-19 (dated by TCRdb to 2018 to 2021). The library was produced with the immunoSEQ multiplex PCR assay. TCRdb stores this immuneACCESS table with in-frame sequences only. Part of the clones is absent; in the studies checked, under half of the shortfall reflects unresolved V genes, and no reason is known for the rest. The sample yields 130,000 to 150,000 clones; 80% to 90% were counted once. Of the sample, 4% to 4.5% falls within the top ten clones. The sequenced material came from peripheral blood. The receptors here all came from a woman aged 40 to 55 with acute or convalescent COVID-19.

The chain couples TRBV5-6 to TRBJ1-2, with 7 bases matching TRBD1. The CDR3 spans 13 residues. Trimming took 4 bases from V and 8 from J; bases not matched to a gene: 8. CDR1 SGHDT and CDR2 YYEEEE come from the germline V gene. CDR3 region: CASSPAVQGGYTF. The DNA for the CDR3 is TGTGCCAGCAGCCCCGCGGTACAGGGGGGCTACACCTTC.

This rearrangement joins TRBV28 to TRBJ2-1; perhaps TRBD2 as D (6 bases). The CDR3 spans 15 residues. V lost 7 bases and J lost 4, with 17 bases in between. Germline loops: CDR1 MDHEN, CDR2 SYDVKM. The CDR3 DNA reads as TGTGCCAGCACCGGGCGGGGCAGGGCATACAATGAGCAGTTCTTC. It is translated as CASTGRGRAYNEQFF.

The chain combines TRBV20-1 with TRBJ1-1, with D perhaps matching TRBD1 (5 bases). Looked up from germline, CDR1 is DFQATT and CDR2 is SNEGSKA (reference sequence). This CDR3 is 11 amino acids long. V dropped 6 bases and J dropped 4 bases, with 9 bases sitting between them. The CDR3 DNA is TGCAGTGCCGTGGGGGGCACTGAAGCTTTCTTT. Its protein product is CSAVGGTEAFF.

V usage is TRBV2 and J usage is TRBJ1-1; weak D call: TRBD1 (5 bases). The germline V gene has CDR1 SNHLY and CDR2 FYNNEI. The CDR3 is 15 amino acids. Trimming pared 4 bases from V and 5 bases from J, leaving 17 bases between. The CDR3 DNA reads TGTGCCAGCAGTGCGTTGGAGGCGGGGACTACTGAAGCTTTCTTT. Protein: CASSALEAGTTEAFF.

The chain employs TRBV12-3 or TRBV12-4 and TRBJ1-3, with D uncertain. V shed 6 bases and J shed 0 bases, with 6 bases lying between them. The CDR3 consists of 13 residues. In nucleotides, the CDR3 is TGTGCCAGCAGCCTTTCCTCTGGAAACACCATATATTTT. As protein: CASSLSSGNTIYF.

The chain employs TRBV7-8 and TRBJ2-4; TRBD2 might be the D (6 bases). Deletions cut 5 bases from V and 1 base from J, with 12 bases between. This CDR3 region has 15 residues. The germline CDR1 and CDR2 sequences are SGHVS and FQNEAQ. The CDR3 DNA follows: TGTGCCAGCAGCCCTAAGAGCGGGGCCAAAAACATTCAGTACTTC. Residues: CASSPKSGAKNIQYF.

This chain joins TRBV19 and TRBJ1-2; the D is unclear. The CDR3 is 15 residues long. Germline lookup yields CDR1 LNHDA and CDR2 SQIVND (reference sequence). Trimming removed 3 bases from V and 5 bases from J, with 16 bases in between. CDR3 nucleotides: TGTGCCAGTAGTATGGATCGGCGGGGAAGATATGGCTACACCTTC. Translating it yields CASSMDRRGRYGYTF.

The chain carries TRBV18 and TRBJ1-2; 9 positions match TRBD1. The CDR3 totals 14 residues. Trimming removed 6 bases from V and 5 bases from J; junction bases left unmatched: 7. Germline V lookup: CDR1 KGHSH, CDR2 LQKENI. The CDR3 sequence is CASSSGTGLYGYTF. In DNA, the CDR3 is TGTGCCAGCTCCTCCGGGACAGGGCTTTATGGCTACACCTTC.

This CDR3 reads CASSTATGNYGYTF. The CDR3 nucleotides read TGTGCCAGTAGTACCGCGACAGGGAACTATGGCTACACCTTC. This chain joins TRBV19 and TRBJ1-2; 7 bases match TRBD1. Germline trimming cut 4 bases from V and 2 bases from J; bases unmatched to any gene: 4. Germline V gene data show CDR1 as LNHDA and CDR2 as SQIVND (reference sequence). This CDR3 spans 14 amino acids. The complete variable domain, with remaining parts taken from reference TRBV19 and TRBJ1-2, reads DGGITQSPKYLFRKEGQNVTLSCEQNLNHDAMYWYRQDPGQGLRLIYYSQIVNDFQKGDIAEGYSVSREKKESFPLTVTSAQKNPTAFYLCASSTATGNYGYTFGSGTRLTVV.

The chain combines TRBV7-8 with TRBJ2-2; 10 bases fit TRBD1. V trimming: 7 bases; J trimming: 5 bases; junction bases outside the gene matches: 7. The CDR3 has 15 amino acids. Germline CDR1 and CDR2: SGHVS and FQNEAQ. The CDR3 DNA reads TGTGCCAGCACCTTGGGGACAGGGGTTACCGGGGAGCTGTTTTTT. As protein: CASTLGTGVTGELFF.

The chain couples TRBV19 to TRBJ2-1, with 10 positions matching TRBD2. The CDR3 runs 15 residues. The germline gives CDR1 LNHDA, CDR2 SQIVND (reference sequence). The trim removed 4 bases at V and 1 base at J, leaving 1 base unmatched. CDR3 DNA: TGTGCCAGTAGTACTAGCGGGAGTTCCTACAATGAGCAGTTCTTC. Translated: CASSTSGSSYNEQFF. Supplemented by reference TRBV19 and TRBJ2-1, the full variable domain reads DGGITQSPKYLFRKEGQNVTLSCEQNLNHDAMYWYRQDPGQGLRLIYYSQIVNDFQKGDIAEGYSVSREKKESFPLTVTSAQKNPTAFYLCASSTSGSSYNEQFFGPGTRLTVL.

Written as DNA, the CDR3 is TGTGCCAGCAGCCTGGGACAGTCCTTCTATGGCTACACCTTC. The encoded protein is CASSLGQSFYGYTF. The genes are TRBV7-9 and TRBJ1-2; 7 positions match TRBD1. The V segment lost 5 bases and the J segment 4 bases; nucleotides outside the gene matches: 7. CDR3 length: 14 residues. Germline V gene data show CDR1 as SEHNR and CDR2 as FQNEAQ (reference sequence).

Only a few counts were recorded for this clone. The V call is TRBV7-2, the J call TRBJ1-4; no reliable D call. This CDR3 spans 14 amino acids. The V gene's germline CDR1 is SGHTA and CDR2 FQGNSA. V was pared by 1 base and J by 6 bases, with 9 bases between. In DNA, the CDR3 is TGTGCCAGCAGCTTAGACTGGAGTCATGAAAAACTGTTTTTT. This codes for CASSLDWSHEKLFF.

J is TRBJ1-2 and V is TRBV27; 7 nucleotides match TRBD1. Germline assignment: CDR1 MNHEY and CDR2 SMNVEV (reference sequence). The CDR3 is made up of 15 amino acids. J lost 8 bases, V lost 4 bases, and 13 bases had no gene match. CDR3 coding DNA: TGTGCCAGCAGTTCTCAGACAGGGCTTTTAGGGGGCTACACCTTC. Amino acids: CASSSQTGLLGGYTF.

This clone appeared once. The V call is TRBV12-3 or TRBV12-4, the J call TRBJ1-1, with TRBD1 as a possible D gene (5 bases). The CDR3 length is 13 residues. The V gene lost 6 bases and the J gene lost 1 base, with 9 bases spanning the gap. The chain's CDR3 is CASRETGNTEAFF. The DNA for the CDR3 is TGTGCCAGCAGGGAAACAGGGAACACTGAAGCTTTCTTT.

This clone has only one observation. The chain links TRBV5-6 to TRBJ2-7; 8 positions agree with TRBD1. CDR1 is SGHDT and CDR2 is YYEEEE in the germline V gene. J was trimmed by 9 bases and V by 0 bases; bases with no gene match: 11. The length of the CDR3 is 15 residues. The CDR3 protein is CASSLAITGGSGQYF. CDR3 DNA sequence: TGTGCCAGCAGCTTGGCCATAACAGGGGGATCGGGGCAGTACTTC.

The V gene is TRBV18, the J gene TRBJ2-7; D is perhaps TRBD2 (6 bases). Between the trimmed V and J ends, which lost 2 bases and 4 bases, there was a span of 12 bases. CDR1 and CDR2 from the germline V gene are KGHSH and LQKENI. The CDR3 covers 14 residues. CDR3 sequence (DNA): TGTGCCAGCTCACCATCTTCGACTAGTTACGAGCAGTACTTC. This encodes CASSPSSTSYEQYF.

This rearrangement joins TRBV3-1 (or the pseudogene TRBV3-2) to TRBJ2-1; 7 bases map to TRBD2. V was clipped by 5 bases and J by 10 bases; unmatched bases: 11. The CDR3 is 14 residues long. In germline, CDR1 is LGHDT, CDR2 YNNKEL (reference sequence). Written as DNA, the CDR3 is TGTGCCAGCAGCTCCGGGGGGAGTGGCGCGGAGCAGTTCTTC. This codes for CASSSGGSGAEQFF.

The chain carries TRBV5-8 and TRBJ2-7, with 8 bases that match TRBD1. Per germline, CDR1 SGHTS and CDR2 YDEGEE. The CDR3 covers 16 residues. V lost 2 bases to trimming and J lost 3 bases; unmatched junction nucleotides: 10. CDR3 sequence reads: CASSFSSGQVGYEQYF. The CDR3 DNA reads TGTGCCAGCAGCTTCTCTTCGGGACAGGTGGGCTACGAGCAGTACTTC.

V gene TRBV4-3 combines with J gene TRBJ2-1; 7 nucleotides align to TRBD2. J was trimmed by 3 bases and V by 4 bases; bases with no gene match: 18. Germline values: CDR1 LGHNA, CDR2 YSLEER. The CDR3 sequence is 19 residues long. Here the CDR3 reads CASSPGFRGDRIYYNEQFF. CDR3 sequence (DNA): TGCGCCAGCAGCCCGGGCTTTCGGGGGGACCGCATCTACTACAATGAGCAGTTCTTC.

The CDR3 nucleotides are TGTGCCTGGAGTGGGTTGGGGCGGCAGGACTATGGCTACACCTTC. Translation: CAWSGLGRQDYGYTF. V gene TRBV30 combines with J gene TRBJ1-2; TRBD1 is a possible D gene (5 bases). The V and J ends lost 1 base and 3 bases respectively, with 15 bases between them. CDR3 length equals 15 residues. Germline V gene sequence: CDR1 GTSNPN, CDR2 SVGIG (reference sequence).

The chain joins TRBV19 to TRBJ1-3; 8 positions match TRBD1. Germline assignment: CDR1 LNHDA and CDR2 SQIVND (reference sequence). With V trimmed by 4 bases and J by 4 bases, 3 bases remained unmatched. The CDR3 contains 14 residues. This CDR3 is CASSTGDRGNTIYF. CDR3 nucleotide sequence: TGTGCCAGTAGTACCGGGGACAGGGGAAACACCATATATTTT.

The V gene is TRBV29-1, the J gene TRBJ1-2; TRBD1 aligns across 11 bases. The CDR3 covers 16 residues. The ends lost 2 bases at V and 8 bases at J; junction bases unmatched: 13. The germline V gene has CDR1 SQVTM and CDR2 ANQGSEA. The CDR3 coding sequence is TGCAGCGTTGAATGGGTGGGACAGGGGGTAATTGAGGGCTACACCTTC. Its protein is CSVEWVGQGVIEGYTF.